This T cell receptor (beta chain) came from a study of regulatory T cells in long-lasting Graves disease. Study-wide points: New patients shared fewer public clonotypes (around 970) than persistent patients did (over 2,500). Preferential use of TRBV28, TRBJ1-2 and TRBJ2-5 was seen in persistent disease. Persistent cases of Graves' showed reduced TCR diversity relative to newly diagnosed patients.

Time point indicated: newly diagnosed GD, antithyroid drugs for less than 3 months. From RNA extracted from PBMCs, the TCR library was made. Library construction for TCR beta used iRepertoire HTBI primers and Arm-PCR of CDR3 regions. TCRdb reanalysed the multiplex PCR reads using MiXCR and keeps one entry per CDR3 protein. The data hold about 540,000 distinct CDR3 sequences, with about 13% observed a single time. Trimming shortened V by 8 bases and J by 0 bases, and 8 bases separated the two germline ends. The CDR3 totals 13 residues. Germline loops: CDR1 KGHSH, CDR2 LQKENI. A word on this clonotype: Its antigen is still unknown.

These data were likewise used in another study, on T cells in Graves' hyperthyroidism and ophthalmopathy.

This specimen consisted of peripheral blood mononuclear cells (PBMCs), obtained at new diagnosis, from a patient treated with antithyroid drugs. The receptor was isolated from a man aged 25-40 years with Graves disease. The rearrangement links TRBV18 to TRBJ1-5; D unclear. CDR3 residues: CASATNSNQPQHF. The CDR3 DNA reads as TGTGCCAGCGCCACTAATAGCAATCAGCCCCAGCATTTT.